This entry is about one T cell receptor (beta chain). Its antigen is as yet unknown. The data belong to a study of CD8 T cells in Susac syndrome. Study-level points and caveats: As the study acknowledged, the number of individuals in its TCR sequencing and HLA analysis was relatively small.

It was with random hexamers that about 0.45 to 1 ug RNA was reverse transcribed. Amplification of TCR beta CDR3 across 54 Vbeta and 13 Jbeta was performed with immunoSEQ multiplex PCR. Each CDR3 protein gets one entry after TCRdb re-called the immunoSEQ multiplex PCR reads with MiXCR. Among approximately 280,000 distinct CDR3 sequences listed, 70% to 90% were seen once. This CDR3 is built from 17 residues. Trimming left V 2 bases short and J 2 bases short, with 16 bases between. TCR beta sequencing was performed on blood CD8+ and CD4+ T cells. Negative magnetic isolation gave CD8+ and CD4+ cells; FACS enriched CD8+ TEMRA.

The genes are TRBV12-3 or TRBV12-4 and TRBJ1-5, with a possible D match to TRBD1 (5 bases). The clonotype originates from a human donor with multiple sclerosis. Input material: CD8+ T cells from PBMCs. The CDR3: CASSLLGGGTGNQPQHF. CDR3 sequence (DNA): TGTGCCAGCAGTTTATTAGGTGGGGGGACGGGCAATCAGCCCCAGCATTTT.